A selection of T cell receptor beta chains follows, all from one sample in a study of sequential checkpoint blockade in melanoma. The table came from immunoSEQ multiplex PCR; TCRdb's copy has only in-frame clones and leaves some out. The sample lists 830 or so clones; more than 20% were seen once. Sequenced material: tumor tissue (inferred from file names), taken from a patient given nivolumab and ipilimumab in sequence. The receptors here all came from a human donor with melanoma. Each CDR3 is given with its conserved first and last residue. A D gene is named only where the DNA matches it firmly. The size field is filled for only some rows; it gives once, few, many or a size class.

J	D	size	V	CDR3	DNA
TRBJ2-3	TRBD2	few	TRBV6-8	CASSYSLAGGPDTQYF	TGTGCCAGCAGTTACTCACTAGCGGGGGGGCCAGATACGCAGTATTTT
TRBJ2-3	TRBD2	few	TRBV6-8	CASSLGRGTDTQYF	TGTGCCAGCAGTCTCGGGAGGGGCACAGATACGCAGTATTTT
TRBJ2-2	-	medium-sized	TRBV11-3	CASSLGNQGIGELFF	TGTGCCAGCAGCTTGGGGAATCAGGGGATCGGGGAGCTGTTTTTT
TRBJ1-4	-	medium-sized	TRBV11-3	CASSLGGGVYEKLFF	TGTGCCAGCAGCTTAGGAGGGGGGGTTTATGAAAAACTGTTTTTT
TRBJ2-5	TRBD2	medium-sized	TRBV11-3	CASSLLAGYQETQYF	TGTGCCAGCAGCTTACTAGCGGGGTACCAAGAGACCCAGTACTTC
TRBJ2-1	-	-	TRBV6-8	CAIRNPTGAGGHEQFF	TGTGCCATCAGAAACCCCACGGGGGCTGGGGGCCATGAGCAGTTCTTC
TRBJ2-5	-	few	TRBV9	CASSPGTIQETQYF	TGTGCCAGCAGCCCCGGGACAATTCAAGAGACCCAGTACTTC
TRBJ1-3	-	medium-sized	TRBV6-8	CASSYGSSGNTIYF	TGTGCCAGCAGTTACGGGAGCTCTGGAAACACCATATATTTT
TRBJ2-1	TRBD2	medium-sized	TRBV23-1	CASSPQLGTSGNEQFF	TGCGCCAGCAGCCCCCAATTGGGGACTAGCGGGAATGAGCAGTTCTTC
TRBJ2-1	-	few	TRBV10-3	CAISESGRQKEQFF	TGTGCCATCAGTGAGTCGGGTAGGCAGAAAGAGCAGTTCTTC
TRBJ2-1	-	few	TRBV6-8	CASRLDQPGEQFF	TGTGCCAGCAGACTCGACCAGCCTGGTGAGCAGTTCTTC
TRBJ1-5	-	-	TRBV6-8	CASSFRDAPKQPQHF	TGTGCCAGCAGTTTTAGAGACGCCCCAAAGCAGCCCCAGCATTTT
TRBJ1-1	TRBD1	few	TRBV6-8	CASSSKDRGTTEAFF	TGTGCCAGCAGCAGTAAGGACAGGGGGACCACTGAAGCTTTCTTT
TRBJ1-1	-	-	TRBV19	CASSTNSEAFF	TGTGCCAGTAGTACCAACAGTGAAGCTTTCTTT
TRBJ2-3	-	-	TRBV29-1	CSVELNRAGADTQYF	TGCAGCGTTGAACTTAACAGGGCAGGGGCAGATACGCAGTATTTT
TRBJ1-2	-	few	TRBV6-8	CASSLDGNYGYTF	TGTGCCAGCAGTTTGGATGGAAACTATGGCTACACCTTC
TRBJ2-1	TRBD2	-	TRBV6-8	CASSYPGLANNEQFF	TGTGCCAGCAGTTACCCCGGACTAGCAAACAATGAGCAGTTCTTC
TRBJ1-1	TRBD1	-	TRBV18	CASSPMTGLTEAFF	TGTGCCAGCTCACCGATGACAGGGTTGACTGAAGCTTTCTTT
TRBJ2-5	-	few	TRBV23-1	CASSYRGQETQYF	TGCGCCAGCAGCTATCGAGGACAAGAGACCCAGTACTTC
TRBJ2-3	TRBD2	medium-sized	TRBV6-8	CASSERGEADTQYF	TGTGCCAGCAGCGAGCGGGGGGAGGCAGATACGCAGTATTTT
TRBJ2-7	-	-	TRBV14	CASSRSYEQYF	TGTGCCAGCAGTCGATCCTACGAGCAGTACTTC
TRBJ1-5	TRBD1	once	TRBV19	CASSKGQRNPQHF	TGTGCCAGTAGCAAGGGACAGAGAAATCCCCAGCATTTT
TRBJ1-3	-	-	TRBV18	CASSPIQGTNTIYF	TGTGCCAGCTCACCTATACAGGGTACAAACACCATATATTTT
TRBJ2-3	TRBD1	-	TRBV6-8	CASSGQGATDTQYF	TGTGCCAGCAGTGGACAGGGGGCCACAGATACGCAGTATTTT
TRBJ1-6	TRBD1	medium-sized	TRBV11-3	CASSPPGQGSYNSPLHF	TGTGCCAGCAGCCCACCGGGACAGGGTTCCTATAATTCACCCCTCCACTTT
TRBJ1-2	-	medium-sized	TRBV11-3	CASSLYSTPEAYGYTF	TGTGCCAGCAGCTTATATAGTACACCGGAAGCCTATGGCTACACCTTC
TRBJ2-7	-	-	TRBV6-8	CASSGYGGRVEQYF	TGTGCCAGCAGTGGATACGGGGGGCGGGTGGAGCAGTACTTC
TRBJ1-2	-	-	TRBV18	CASSPQGEANYGYTF	TGTGCCAGCTCACCACAGGGTGAAGCTAACTATGGCTACACCTTC
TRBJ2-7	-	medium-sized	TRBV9	CASSVHGGAFYEQYF	TGTGCCAGCAGCGTCCATGGAGGGGCCTTCTACGAGCAGTACTTC